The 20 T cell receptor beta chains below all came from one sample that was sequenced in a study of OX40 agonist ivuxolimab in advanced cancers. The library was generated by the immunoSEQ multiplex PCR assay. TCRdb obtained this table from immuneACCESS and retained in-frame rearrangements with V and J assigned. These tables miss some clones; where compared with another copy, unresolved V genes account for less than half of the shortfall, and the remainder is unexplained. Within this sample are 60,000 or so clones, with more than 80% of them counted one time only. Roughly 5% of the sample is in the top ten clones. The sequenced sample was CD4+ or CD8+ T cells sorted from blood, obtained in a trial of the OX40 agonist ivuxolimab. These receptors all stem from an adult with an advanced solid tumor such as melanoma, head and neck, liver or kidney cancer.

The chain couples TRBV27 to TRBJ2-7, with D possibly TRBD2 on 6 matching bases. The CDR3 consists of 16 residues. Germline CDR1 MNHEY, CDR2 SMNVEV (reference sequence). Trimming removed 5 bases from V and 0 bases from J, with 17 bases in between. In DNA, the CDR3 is TGTGCCAGCAGTACCCAAGCTAGCGCGAGCTCCTACGAGCAGTACTTC. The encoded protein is CASSTQASASSYEQYF.

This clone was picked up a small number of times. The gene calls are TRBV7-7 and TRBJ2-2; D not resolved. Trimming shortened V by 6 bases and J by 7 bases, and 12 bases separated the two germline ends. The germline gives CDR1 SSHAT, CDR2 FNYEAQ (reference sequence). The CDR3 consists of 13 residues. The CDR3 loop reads CASSPSEVGELFF. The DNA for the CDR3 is TGTGCCAGCAGTCCCAGCGAAGTCGGGGAGCTGTTTTTT. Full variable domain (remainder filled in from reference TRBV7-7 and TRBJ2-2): GAGVSQSPRYKVTKRGQDVTLRCDPISSHATLYWYQQALGQGPEFLTYFNYEAQPDKSGLPSDRFSAERPEGSISTLTIQRTEQRDSAMYRCASSPSEVGELFFGEGSRLTVL.

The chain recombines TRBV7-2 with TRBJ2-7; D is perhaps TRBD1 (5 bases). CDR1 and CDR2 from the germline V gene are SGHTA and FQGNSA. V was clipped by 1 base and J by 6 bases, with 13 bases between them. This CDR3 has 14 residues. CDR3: CASSLDPRAVEQYF. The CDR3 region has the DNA TGTGCCAGCAGCTTAGATCCCAGGGCGGTCGAGCAGTACTTC.

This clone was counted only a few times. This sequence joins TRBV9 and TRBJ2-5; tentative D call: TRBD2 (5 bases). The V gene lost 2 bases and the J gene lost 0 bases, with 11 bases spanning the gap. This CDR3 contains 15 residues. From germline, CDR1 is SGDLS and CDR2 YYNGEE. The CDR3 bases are TGTGCCAGCAGCGTGTCCCCTAGCCACCAAGAGACCCAGTACTTC. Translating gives CASSVSPSHQETQYF.

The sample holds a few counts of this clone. CDR3 nucleotides: TGCAGCGTGCCATGGGCAGGGGTGAACACTGAAGCTTTCTTT. Its translation: CSVPWAGVNTEAFF. The chain couples TRBV29-1 to TRBJ1-1; TRBD1 is a possible D gene (6 bases). V gave up 6 bases and J gave up 0 bases, with 14 bases separating them. CDR3 length: 14 amino acids. Germline lookup yields CDR1 SQVTM and CDR2 ANQGSEA.

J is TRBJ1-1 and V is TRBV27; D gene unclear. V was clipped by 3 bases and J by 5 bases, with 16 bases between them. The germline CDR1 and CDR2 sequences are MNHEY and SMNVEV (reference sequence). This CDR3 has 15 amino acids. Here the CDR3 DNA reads TGTGCCAGCAGTTTGATCGGCCTCCGCAGGACTGAAGCTTTCTTT. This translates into CASSLIGLRRTEAFF.

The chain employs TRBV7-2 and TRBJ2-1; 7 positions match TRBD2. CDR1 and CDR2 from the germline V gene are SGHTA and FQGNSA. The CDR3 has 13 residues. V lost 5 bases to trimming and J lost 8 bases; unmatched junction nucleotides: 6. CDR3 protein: CASSPSGRDEQFF. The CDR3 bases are TGTGCCAGCAGCCCATCGGGGAGGGATGAGCAGTTCTTC.

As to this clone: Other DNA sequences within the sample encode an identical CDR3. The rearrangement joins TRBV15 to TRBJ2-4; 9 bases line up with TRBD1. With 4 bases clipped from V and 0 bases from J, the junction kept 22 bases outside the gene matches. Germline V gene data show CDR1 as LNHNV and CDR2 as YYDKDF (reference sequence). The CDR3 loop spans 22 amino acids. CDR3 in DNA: TGTGCCACCAGCAAAGGGACAGGGAATGAGAGAGAAGGGTATGCAGCCAAAAACATTCAGTACTTC. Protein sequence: CATSKGTGNEREGYAAKNIQYF.

This CDR3 reads CASSLSSGTGNYEQYF. The CDR3, as DNA: TGCGCCAGCAGCTTGTCTTCTGGGACAGGGAACTACGAGCAGTACTTC. The chain is built from TRBV5-1 and TRBJ2-7, with TRBD1 matching 9 bases. Germline assignment: CDR1 SGHRS and CDR2 YFSETQ. The CDR3 runs 16 residues. Trimming at V came to 1 base and at J to 3 bases, leaving 8 bases not matched to a gene.

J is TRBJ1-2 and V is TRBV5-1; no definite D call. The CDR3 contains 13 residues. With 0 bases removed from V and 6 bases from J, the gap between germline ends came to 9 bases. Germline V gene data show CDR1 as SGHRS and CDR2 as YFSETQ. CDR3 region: CASSLGPPHGYTF. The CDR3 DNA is TGCGCCAGCAGCTTGGGGCCTCCGCATGGCTACACCTTC.

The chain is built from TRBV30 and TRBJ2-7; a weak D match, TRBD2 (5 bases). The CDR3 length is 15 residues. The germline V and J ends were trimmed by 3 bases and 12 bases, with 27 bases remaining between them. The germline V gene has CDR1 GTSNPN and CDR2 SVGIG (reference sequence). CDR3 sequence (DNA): TGTGCCTGGAGCGCCGCGGAGGCGCGAGGTGTCGCAAGGTACTTC. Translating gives CAWSAAEARGVARYF. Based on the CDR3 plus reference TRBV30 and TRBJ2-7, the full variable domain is SQTIHQWPATLVQPVGSPLSLECTVEGTSNPNLYWYRQAAGRGLQLLFYSVGIGQISSEVPQNLSASRPQDRQFILSSKKLLLSDSGFYLCAWSAAEARGVARYFGPGTRLTVT.

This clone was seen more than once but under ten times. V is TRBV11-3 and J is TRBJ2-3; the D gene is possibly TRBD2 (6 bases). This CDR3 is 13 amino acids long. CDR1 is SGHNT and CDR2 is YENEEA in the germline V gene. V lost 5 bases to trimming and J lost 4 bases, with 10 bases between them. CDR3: CASSLGGPDTQYF. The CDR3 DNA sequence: TGTGCCAGCAGCCTCGGGGGACCAGATACGCAGTATTTT. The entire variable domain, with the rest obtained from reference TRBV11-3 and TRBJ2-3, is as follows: EAGVVQSPRYKIIEKKQPVAFWCNPISGHNTLYWYLQNLGQGPELLIRYENEEAVDDSQLPKDRFSAERLKGVDSTLKIQPAELGDSAVYLCASSLGGPDTQYFGPGTRLTVL.

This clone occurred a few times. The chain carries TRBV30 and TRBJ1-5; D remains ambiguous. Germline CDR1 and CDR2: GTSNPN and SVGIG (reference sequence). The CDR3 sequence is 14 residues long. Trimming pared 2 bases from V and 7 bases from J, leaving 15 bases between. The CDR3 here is CAWSPNGFWQPQHF. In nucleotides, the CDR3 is TGTGCCTGGAGTCCTAACGGGTTTTGGCAGCCCCAGCATTTT.

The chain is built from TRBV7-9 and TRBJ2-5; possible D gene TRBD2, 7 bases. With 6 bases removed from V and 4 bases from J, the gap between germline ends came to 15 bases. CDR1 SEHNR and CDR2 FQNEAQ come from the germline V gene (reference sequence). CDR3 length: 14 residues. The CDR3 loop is CASRKTGGAETQYF. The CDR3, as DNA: TGTGCCAGCAGAAAAACTGGGGGGGCAGAGACCCAGTACTTC.

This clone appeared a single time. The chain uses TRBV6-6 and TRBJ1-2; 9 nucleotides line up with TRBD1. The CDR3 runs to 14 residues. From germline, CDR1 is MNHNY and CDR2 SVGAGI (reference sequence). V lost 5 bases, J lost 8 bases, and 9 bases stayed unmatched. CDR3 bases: TGTGCCAGCAGTGATACCGGGACAGGGAAAGGCTACACCTTC. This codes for CASSDTGTGKGYTF.

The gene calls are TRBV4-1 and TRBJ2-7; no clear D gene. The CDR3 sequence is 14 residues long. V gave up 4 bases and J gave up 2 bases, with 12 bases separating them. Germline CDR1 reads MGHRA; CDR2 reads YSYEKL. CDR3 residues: CASSRADNTYEQYF. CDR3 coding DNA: TGCGCCAGCAGCCGTGCCGATAACACCTACGAGCAGTACTTC.

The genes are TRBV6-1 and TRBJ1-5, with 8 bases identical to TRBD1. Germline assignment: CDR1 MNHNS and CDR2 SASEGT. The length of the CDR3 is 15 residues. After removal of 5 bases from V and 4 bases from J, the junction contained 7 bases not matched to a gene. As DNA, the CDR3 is TGTGCCAGCAGTTTCGACAGGGGTTTAAATCAGCCCCAGCATTTT. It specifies CASSFDRGLNQPQHF.

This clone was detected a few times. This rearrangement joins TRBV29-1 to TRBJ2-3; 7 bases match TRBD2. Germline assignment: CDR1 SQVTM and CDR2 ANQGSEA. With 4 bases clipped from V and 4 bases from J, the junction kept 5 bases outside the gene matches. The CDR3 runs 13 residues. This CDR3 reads CSVGWLAADTQYF. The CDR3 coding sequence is TGCAGCGTTGGTTGGCTAGCGGCAGATACGCAGTATTTT.

In DNA form, the CDR3 reads TGTGCCAGCAGCTCCAGGATTACCACAGATACGCAGTATTTT. Protein product: CASSSRITTDTQYF. The chain links TRBV7-6 to TRBJ2-3; D gene uncertain. CDR3 length equals 14 residues. Trimming left V 4 bases short and J 2 bases short, with 10 bases between. Germline-derived CDR1 and CDR2 are SGHVS and FNYEAQ. The full variable domain, rest sourced from reference TRBV7-6 and TRBJ2-3, is GAGVSQSPRYKVTKRGQDVALRCDPISGHVSLYWYRQALGQGPEFLTYFNYEAQQDKSGLPNDRFSAERPEGSISTLTIQRTEQRDSAMYRCASSSRITTDTQYFGPGTRLTVL.

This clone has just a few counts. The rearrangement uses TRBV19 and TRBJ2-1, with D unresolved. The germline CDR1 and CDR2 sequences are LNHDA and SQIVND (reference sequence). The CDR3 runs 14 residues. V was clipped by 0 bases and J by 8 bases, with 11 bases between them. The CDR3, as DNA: TGTGCCAGTAGTATAGATCGACCAGGAGATGAGCAGTTCTTC. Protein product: CASSIDRPGDEQFF.